Listed below are T cell receptor beta chains from one sample, sequenced in a study of cytomegalovirus exposure and HLA in healthy donors. Clones were read by immunoSEQ multiplex PCR, and TCRdb kept only the in-frame ones, dropping some. The sample records some 140,000 clones, 65% to 80% being singletons. Sequencing was done on a sample of PBMCs. The receptors here all came from a woman between 40 and 50 years old in good health and CMV-seronegative. Each CDR3 is given with its conserved first and last residue. Fields, in order: V gene, J gene, CDR3 protein.

TRBV7-8	TRBJ1-4	CASSAGPGQINEKLFF
TRBV29-1	TRBJ2-1	CSVEVVALAGALNEQFF
TRBV2	TRBJ2-3	CARGGSRTTDTQYF
TRBV7-8	TRBJ2-7	CASSPRDRGQYF
TRBV11-2	TRBJ2-1	CASSLVPQDSYNEQFF
TRBV7-2	TRBJ1-2	CASSQGQSNYGYTF
TRBV4-1	TRBJ2-5	CASSDSGQGKETQYF
TRBV27	TRBJ2-7	CASSLSGRSYEQYF
TRBV5-6	TRBJ1-2	CASSLSGGGYTF
TRBV5-5	TRBJ1-1	CASSFLQSGTVNTEAFF
TRBV5-6	TRBJ1-1	CASSFGTGGGEAFF
TRBV5-1	TRBJ2-1	CASSLAEGAREQFF
TRBV5-1	TRBJ2-3	CASSFSESSGGNTQYF
TRBV5-1	TRBJ2-5	CASSFSRTSGLQETQYF
TRBV2	TRBJ1-2	CASKGEQGAHNTF
TRBV6-6	TRBJ2-1	CASSYGGETRVEQFF
TRBV10-1	TRBJ2-3	CASSEFSQASSDTQYF
TRBV5-1	TRBJ2-7	CASSPRGWETQSSYEQYF
TRBV7-2	TRBJ2-7	CASSLTSGPYEQYF
TRBV27	TRBJ2-1	CASRISNEQFF
TRBV4-1	TRBJ1-4	CASSQDRPRNEKLFF
TRBV18	TRBJ1-4	CASSPPGQINEKLFF
TRBV18	TRBJ1-1	CASSPSVNTEAFF
TRBV13	TRBJ2-7	CASSSGDRLTYEQYF
TRBV4-1	NA	CASSQVASGTGTYEQYF
TRBV27	TRBJ2-3	CASSLSNTPDTQYF
TRBV10-3	TRBJ1-2	CAISELQVLGYTF
TRBV9	TRBJ1-1	CASSEEVASGSFF
TRBV7-9	TRBJ1-1	CASSSLTEAFF
TRBV5-6	TRBJ1-1	CASSLSGQGRTEAFF
TRBV7-9	TRBJ2-1	CASSFQRGGSHEQFF
TRBV18	TRBJ1-2	CASNVRTPGNYGYTF
TRBV7-9	TRBJ2-7	CASSLVQGYSYEQYF
TRBV7-9	TRBJ1-4	CASSPPGRTDGEKLFF
TRBV27	TRBJ2-5	CASSLRDRDWYF
TRBV28	TRBJ2-3	CASSLPFTGTSTDTQYF
TRBV9	TRBJ1-2	CASSVATGKNGYTF